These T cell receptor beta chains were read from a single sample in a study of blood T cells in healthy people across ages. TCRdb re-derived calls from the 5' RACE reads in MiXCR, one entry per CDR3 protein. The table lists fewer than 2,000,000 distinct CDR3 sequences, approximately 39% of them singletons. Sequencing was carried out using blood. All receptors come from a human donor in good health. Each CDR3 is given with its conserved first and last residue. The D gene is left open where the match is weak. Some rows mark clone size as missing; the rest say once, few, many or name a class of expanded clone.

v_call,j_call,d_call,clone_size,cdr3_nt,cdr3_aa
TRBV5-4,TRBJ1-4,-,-,TGTGCCAGCAGTGCCGGGCTCGTGGGTGAAAAACTGTTTTTT,CASSAGLVGEKLFF
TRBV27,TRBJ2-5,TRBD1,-,TGTGCCAGCAGGGACAGGGGAGGGCCAGAGACCCAGTACTTC,CASRDRGGPETQYF
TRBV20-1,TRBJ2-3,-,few,TGCAGTGCTAGAGTTGGCAGGGGGGCACCAGATACGCAGTATTTT,CSARVGRGAPDTQYF
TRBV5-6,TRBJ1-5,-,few,TGTGCCAGCAGCTTGGGCCTTACAGGGCATCAGCCCCAGCATTTT,CASSLGLTGHQPQHF
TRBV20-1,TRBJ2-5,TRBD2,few,TGCAGTGCTAGAACTCAGCGGGGGGACGAGACCCAGTACTTC,CSARTQRGDETQYF
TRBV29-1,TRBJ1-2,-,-,TGCAGCGGGGGGACAACCAATGGCTACACCTTC,CSGGTTNGYTF
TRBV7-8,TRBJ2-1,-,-,TGTGCCAGCAGCTCTAGCGAGCCTGGGAACAATGAGCAGTTCTTC,CASSSSEPGNNEQFF
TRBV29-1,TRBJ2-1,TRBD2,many,TGCAGCGTACGAGCGGGGGTTTTCAACAATGAGCAGTTCTTC,CSVRAGVFNNEQFF
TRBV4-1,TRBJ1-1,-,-,TGCGCCAGCAGCCAAGACATTATAAGAACTGAAGCTTTCTTT,CASSQDIIRTEAFF
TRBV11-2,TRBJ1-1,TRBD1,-,TGTGCCAGCAGCGAGACAGGGGCAGCTTTCTTT,CASSETGAAFF
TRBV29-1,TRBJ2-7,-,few,TGCAGCGTTGAAGAGTGGACAGAAACTAGCTCCTACGAGCAGTACTTC,CSVEEWTETSSYEQYF
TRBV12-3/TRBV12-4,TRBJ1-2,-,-,TGTGCCAGCAGTTTCGATCCACAGACCAACTATGGCTACACCTTC,CASSFDPQTNYGYTF
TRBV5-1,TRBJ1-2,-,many,TGCGCCAGCAGCCCGGACGGCGGCTATGGCTACACCTTC,CASSPDGGYGYTF
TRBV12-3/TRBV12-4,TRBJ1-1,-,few,TGTGCCAGCAGTTTTGGCGTCACTGAAGCTTTCTTT,CASSFGVTEAFF
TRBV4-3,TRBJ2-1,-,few,TGCGCCAGCAGCCAAGATCGGAGAGCGGGTGGTGAGCAGTTCTTC,CASSQDRRAGGEQFF
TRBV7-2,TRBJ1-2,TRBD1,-,TGTGCCAGCAGCTCGAGACAGGGCCCAGGCGGCTACACCTTC,CASSSRQGPGGYTF
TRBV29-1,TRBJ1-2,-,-,TGCAGCGTCTCTCTCTATGGCTACACCTTC,CSVSLYGYTF
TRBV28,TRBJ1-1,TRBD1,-,TGTGCCAGCAGTCTAAGGGACAGGGGGTGGACTGAAGCTTTCTTT,CASSLRDRGWTEAFF
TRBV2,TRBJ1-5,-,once,TGTGCCAGCAGTGAAGCGATTTTCAATAGCAATCAGCCCCAGCATTTT,CASSEAIFNSNQPQHF
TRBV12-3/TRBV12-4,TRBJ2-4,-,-,TGTGCCAGCAGTTTAAATCCCTCCTACAATGAGCAGTACTTC,CASSLNPSYNEQYF
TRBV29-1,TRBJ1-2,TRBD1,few,TGCAGCGCCTATGGGGACAGGGGGAATTATGGCTACACCTTC,CSAYGDRGNYGYTF
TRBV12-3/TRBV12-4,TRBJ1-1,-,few,TGTGCCAGCAGTTTTGACAGGGAAGCTTTCTTT,CASSFDREAFF
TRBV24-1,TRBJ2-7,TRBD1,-,TGTGCCTCCAGTGATCCCGGGACAGGGTACTACGAGCAGTACTTC,CASSDPGTGYYEQYF
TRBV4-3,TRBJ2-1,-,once,TGCGCCAGCAGCTTTACGGGTTCTGGCAATGAGCAGTTCTTC,CASSFTGSGNEQFF
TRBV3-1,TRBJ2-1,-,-,TGTGCCAGCAGCCAAGAGCTCGGCGTGGGCAATGAGCAGTTCTTC,CASSQELGVGNEQFF
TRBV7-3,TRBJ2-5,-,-,TGTGCCAGCAGCCCAACGGGGCAGTCGGAAGAGACCCAGTACTTC,CASSPTGQSEETQYF
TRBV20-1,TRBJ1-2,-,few,TGCAGTGCTGGGGTGTCAAGGGGCTACACCTTC,CSAGVSRGYTF
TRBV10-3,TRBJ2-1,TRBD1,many,TGTGCCATCAGTGAGCCGAACCGTAGCCAGGGACAGAAGTACAATGAGCAGTTCTTC,CAISEPNRSQGQKYNEQFF
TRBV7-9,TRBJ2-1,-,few,TGTGCCAGCAGCCGAACACAGGGAATCTACAATGAGCAGTTCTTC,CASSRTQGIYNEQFF
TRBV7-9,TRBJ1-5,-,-,TGTGCCAGCAGCTTAGTACAGATCCGGGACCCAAGGAGCAATCAGCCCCAGCATTTT,CASSLVQIRDPRSNQPQHF
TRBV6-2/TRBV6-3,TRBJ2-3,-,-,TGTGCCAGCAGTTACGACGACCTACCTAGCACAGATACGCAGTATTTT,CASSYDDLPSTDTQYF
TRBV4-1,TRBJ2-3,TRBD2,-,TGCGCCAGCAGCCAGCTACCAGCGGGGGAGAGCACAGATACGCAGTATTTT,CASSQLPAGESTDTQYF
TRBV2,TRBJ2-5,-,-,TGTGCCAGCAGTGAACCCCAGGGCCCAAGGGAGACCCAGTACTTC,CASSEPQGPRETQYF
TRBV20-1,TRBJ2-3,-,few,TGCAGTGCTAGAATGGTTGCAGATACGCAGTATTTT,CSARMVADTQYF